The clone carrying this T cell receptor (beta chain) was detected only once. The data were obtained in a study of blood T cell repertoires in COVID-19. Study-level background: Samples taken during acute and convalescent COVID-19 were collected in the United States, Italy and Spain. PBMCs, B-cell-depleted T cells, or T cells were the source of the cDNA or gDNA that made up the material.

Trimming pared 2 bases from V and 7 bases from J, leaving 8 bases between. The CDR3 extends over 13 amino acids. Looked up from germline, CDR1 is SGHTA and CDR2 is FQGTGA. The authors' processing: For nucleated cells, counts were estimated from reference gene primer amplification. The method was immunoSEQ multiplex PCR; TCRdb's version includes in-frame clones alone and lacks a portion of them. V and J calls and clone size are as listed in that table; D and trimming were resolved from the DNA. The sample holds 7,000 or so clones, 80% to 90% seen once. The chain combines TRBV7-3 with TRBJ2-2; D is unclear. The sample consisted of peripheral blood. The sequence was obtained from a man older than 75 with active COVID-19. The CDR3 region has the DNA TGTGCCAGCAGCTTAGTTTCTGTCGGGGAGCTGTTTTTT. The encoded protein is CASSLVSVGELFF.